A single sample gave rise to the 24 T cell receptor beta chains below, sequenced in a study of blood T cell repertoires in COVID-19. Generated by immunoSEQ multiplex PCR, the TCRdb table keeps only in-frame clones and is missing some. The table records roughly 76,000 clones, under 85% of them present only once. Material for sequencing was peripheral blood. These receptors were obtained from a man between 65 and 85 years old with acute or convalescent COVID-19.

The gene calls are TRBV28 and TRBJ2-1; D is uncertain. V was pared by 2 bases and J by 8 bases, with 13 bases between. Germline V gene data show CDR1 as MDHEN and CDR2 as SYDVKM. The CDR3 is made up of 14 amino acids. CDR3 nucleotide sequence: TGTGCCAGCAGTTTAGTGGGCCCCTCCTATGAGCAGTTCTTC. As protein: CASSLVGPSYEQFF.

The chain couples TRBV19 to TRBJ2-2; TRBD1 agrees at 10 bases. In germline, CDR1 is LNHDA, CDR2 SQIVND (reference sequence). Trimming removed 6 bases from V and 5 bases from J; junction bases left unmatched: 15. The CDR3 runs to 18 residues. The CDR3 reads CASSPWGGTGAGTGELFF. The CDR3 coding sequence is TGTGCCAGTAGCCCCTGGGGAGGGACAGGGGCAGGTACCGGGGAGCTGTTTTTT.

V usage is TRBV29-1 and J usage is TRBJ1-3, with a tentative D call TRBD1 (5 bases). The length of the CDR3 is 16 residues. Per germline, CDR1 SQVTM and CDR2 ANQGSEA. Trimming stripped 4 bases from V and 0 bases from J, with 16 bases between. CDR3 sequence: CSVVAGGGLSGNTIYF. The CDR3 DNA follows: TGCAGCGTTGTTGCGGGGGGAGGCCTCTCTGGAAACACCATATATTTT.

CDR3 amino acids: CSVRETEAFF. The DNA of the CDR3 is TGCAGCGTAAGGGAGACTGAAGCTTTCTTT. The J gene is TRBJ1-1, the V gene TRBV29-1; D is undetermined. Germline CDR1 reads SQVTM; CDR2 reads ANQGSEA. The CDR3 extends over 10 amino acids. V lost 6 bases and J lost 5, with 7 bases in between. Variable domain in full (rest from reference TRBV29-1 and TRBJ1-1): SAVISQKPSRDICQRGTSLTIQCQVDSQVTMMFWYRQQPGQSLTLIATANQGSEATYESGFVIDKFPISRPNLTFSTLTVSNMSPEDSSIYLCSVRETEAFFGQGTRLTVV.

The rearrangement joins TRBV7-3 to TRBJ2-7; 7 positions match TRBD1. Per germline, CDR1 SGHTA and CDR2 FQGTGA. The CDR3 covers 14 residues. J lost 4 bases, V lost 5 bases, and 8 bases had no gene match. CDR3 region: CASSPTGVSYEQYF. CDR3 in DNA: TGTGCCAGCAGCCCTACAGGGGTGTCGTACGAGCAGTACTTC.

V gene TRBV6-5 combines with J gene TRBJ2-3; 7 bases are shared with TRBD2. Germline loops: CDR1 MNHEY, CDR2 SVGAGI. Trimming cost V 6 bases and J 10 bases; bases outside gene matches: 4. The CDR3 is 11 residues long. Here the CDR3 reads CASRVTSSQYF. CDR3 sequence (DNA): TGTGCCAGCAGGGTGACTAGCTCGCAGTATTTT.

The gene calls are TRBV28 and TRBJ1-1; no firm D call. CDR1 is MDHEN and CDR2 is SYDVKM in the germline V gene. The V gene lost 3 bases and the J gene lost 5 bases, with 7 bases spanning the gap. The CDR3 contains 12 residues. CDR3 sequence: CASSFGRTEAFF. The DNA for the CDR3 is TGTGCCAGCAGTTTCGGGAGAACTGAAGCTTTCTTT.

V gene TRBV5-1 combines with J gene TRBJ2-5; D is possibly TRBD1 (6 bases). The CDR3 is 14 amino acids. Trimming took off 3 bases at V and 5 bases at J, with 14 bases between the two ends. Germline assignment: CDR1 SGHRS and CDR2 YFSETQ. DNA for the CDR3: TGCGCCAGCAGCTCCGCGGCAGGGGTGGAGACCCAGTACTTC. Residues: CASSSAAGVETQYF.

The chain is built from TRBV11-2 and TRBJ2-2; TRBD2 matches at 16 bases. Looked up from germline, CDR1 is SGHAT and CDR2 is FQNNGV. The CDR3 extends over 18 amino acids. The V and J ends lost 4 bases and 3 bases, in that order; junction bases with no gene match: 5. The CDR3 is CASSSGTSGRADTGELFF. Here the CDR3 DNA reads TGTGCCAGCAGCTCCGGGACTAGCGGGAGGGCCGACACCGGGGAGCTGTTTTTT.

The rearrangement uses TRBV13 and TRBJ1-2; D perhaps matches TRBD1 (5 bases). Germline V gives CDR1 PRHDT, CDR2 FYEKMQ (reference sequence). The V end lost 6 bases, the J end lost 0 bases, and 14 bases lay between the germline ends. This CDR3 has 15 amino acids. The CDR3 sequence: CASRGTGAPNYGYTF. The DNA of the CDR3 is TGTGCCAGCAGAGGCACAGGAGCTCCTAACTATGGCTACACCTTC.

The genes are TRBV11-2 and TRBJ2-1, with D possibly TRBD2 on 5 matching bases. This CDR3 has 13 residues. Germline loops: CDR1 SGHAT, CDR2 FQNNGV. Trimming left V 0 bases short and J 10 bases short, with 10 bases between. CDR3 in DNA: TGTGCCAGCAGCTTAGAGGGGAGTAGAGAGCAGTTCTTC. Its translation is CASSLEGSREQFF.

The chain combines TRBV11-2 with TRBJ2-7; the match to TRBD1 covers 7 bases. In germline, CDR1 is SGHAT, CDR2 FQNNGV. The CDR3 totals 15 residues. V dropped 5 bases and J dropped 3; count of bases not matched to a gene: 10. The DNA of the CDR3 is TGTGCCAGCAGCCGTCAAGGGACAGCGAGCTACGAGCAGTACTTC. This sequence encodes CASSRQGTASYEQYF.

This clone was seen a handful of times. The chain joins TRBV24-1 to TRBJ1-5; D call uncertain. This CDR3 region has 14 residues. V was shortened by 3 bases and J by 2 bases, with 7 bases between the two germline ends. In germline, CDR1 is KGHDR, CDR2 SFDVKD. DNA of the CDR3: TGTGCCACCAGTGATCACGGTGGCAATCAGCCCCAGCATTTT. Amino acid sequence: CATSDHGGNQPQHF.

The CDR3 sequence is CASSRTGDGNTIYF. In DNA, the CDR3 is TGTGCCAGTAGTAGGACAGGGGACGGAAACACCATATATTTT. V is TRBV19 and J is TRBJ1-3; 9 bases align to TRBD1. Germline values: CDR1 LNHDA, CDR2 SQIVND (reference sequence). This CDR3 contains 14 residues. The trim removed 4 bases at V and 4 bases at J, leaving 2 bases unmatched.

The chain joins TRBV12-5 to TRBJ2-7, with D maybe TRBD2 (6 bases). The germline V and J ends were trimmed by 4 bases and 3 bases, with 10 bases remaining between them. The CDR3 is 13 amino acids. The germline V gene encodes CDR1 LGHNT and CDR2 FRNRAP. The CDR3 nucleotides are TGTGCTAGTGGTTCCACTAGCTACTACGAGCAGTACTTC. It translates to CASGSTSYYEQYF.

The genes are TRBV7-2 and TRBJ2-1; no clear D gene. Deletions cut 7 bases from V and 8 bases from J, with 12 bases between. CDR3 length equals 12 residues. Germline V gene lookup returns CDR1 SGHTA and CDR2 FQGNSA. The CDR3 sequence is CASTEPLDEQFF. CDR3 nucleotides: TGTGCCAGCACGGAGCCTTTGGATGAGCAGTTCTTC. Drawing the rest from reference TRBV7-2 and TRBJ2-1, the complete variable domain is GAGVSQSPSNKVTEKGKDVELRCDPISGHTALYWYRQSLGQGLEFLIYFQGNSAPDKSGLPSDRFSAERTGGSVSTLTIQRTQQEDSAVYLCASTEPLDEQFFGPGTRLTVL.

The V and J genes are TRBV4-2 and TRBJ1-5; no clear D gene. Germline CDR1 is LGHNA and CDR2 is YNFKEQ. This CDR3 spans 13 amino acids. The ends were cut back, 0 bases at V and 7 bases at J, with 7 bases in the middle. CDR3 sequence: CASSQEPGQPQHF. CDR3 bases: TGTGCCAGCAGCCAAGAGCCAGGCCAGCCCCAGCATTTT.

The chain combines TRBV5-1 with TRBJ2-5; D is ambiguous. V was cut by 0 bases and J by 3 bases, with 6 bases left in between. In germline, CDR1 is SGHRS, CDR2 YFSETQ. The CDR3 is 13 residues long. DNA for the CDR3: TGCGCCAGCAGCTTGGAGTCGGAAGAGACCCAGTACTTC. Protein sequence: CASSLESEETQYF.

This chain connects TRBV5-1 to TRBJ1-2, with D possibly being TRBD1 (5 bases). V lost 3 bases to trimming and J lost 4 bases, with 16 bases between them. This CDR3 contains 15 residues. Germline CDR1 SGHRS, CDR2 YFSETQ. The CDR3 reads CASSWVAGVSYGYTF. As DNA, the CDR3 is TGCGCCAGCAGCTGGGTCGCGGGGGTTTCCTATGGCTACACCTTC.

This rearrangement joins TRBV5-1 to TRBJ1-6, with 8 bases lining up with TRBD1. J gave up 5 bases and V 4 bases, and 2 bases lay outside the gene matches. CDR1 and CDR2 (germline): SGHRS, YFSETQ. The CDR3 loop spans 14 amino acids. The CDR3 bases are TGCGCCAGCAGCCAGGGGGCAAATAATTCACCCCTCCACTTT. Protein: CASSQGANNSPLHF.

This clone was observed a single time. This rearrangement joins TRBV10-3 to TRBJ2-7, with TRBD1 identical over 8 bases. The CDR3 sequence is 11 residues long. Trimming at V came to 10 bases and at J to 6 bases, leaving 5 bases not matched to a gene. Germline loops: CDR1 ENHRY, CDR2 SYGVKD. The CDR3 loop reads CASRQGIEQYF. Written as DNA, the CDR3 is TGTGCCAGCCGACAGGGGATCGAGCAGTACTTC.

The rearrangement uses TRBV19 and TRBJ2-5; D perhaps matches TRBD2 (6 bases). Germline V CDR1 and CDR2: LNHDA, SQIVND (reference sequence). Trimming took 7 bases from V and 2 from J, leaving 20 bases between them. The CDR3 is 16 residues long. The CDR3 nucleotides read TGTGCCAGTACCAAGGGGAGGTCCTCCGAGCAAGAGACCCAGTACTTC. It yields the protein CASTKGRSSEQETQYF.

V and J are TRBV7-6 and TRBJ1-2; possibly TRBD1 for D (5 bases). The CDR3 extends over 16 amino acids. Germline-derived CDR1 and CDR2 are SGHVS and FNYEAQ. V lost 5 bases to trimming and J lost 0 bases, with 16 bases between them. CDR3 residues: CASSPGGWSTNYGYTF. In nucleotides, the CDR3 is TGTGCCAGCAGCCCGGGGGGTTGGAGTACTAACTATGGCTACACCTTC.

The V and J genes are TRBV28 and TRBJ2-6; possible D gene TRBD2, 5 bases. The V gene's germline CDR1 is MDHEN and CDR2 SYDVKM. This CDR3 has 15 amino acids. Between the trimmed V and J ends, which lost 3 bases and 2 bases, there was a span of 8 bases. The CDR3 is CASSLAGTGANVLTF. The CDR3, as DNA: TGTGCCAGCAGTTTGGCCGGGACTGGGGCCAACGTCCTGACTTTC.